The 10 T cell receptor beta chains listed next were all sequenced from one sample in a study of Graves' ophthalmopathy and Graves' hyperthyroidism. RNA transcripts served as template for amplifying TCR beta CDR3 sequences. Following a first-round RT-PCR that used HTBI primers, a second-round multiplex PCR was carried out. TCRdb processed the multiplex PCR reads anew with MiXCR; each CDR3 protein has one entry. This sample has about 160,000 distinct CDR3 sequences, with less than 45% found just once. Specimen: peripheral blood. The receptors originated from a woman aged 40 to 50 with Graves' ophthalmopathy.

In this sample, this clonotype turned up many times. The V and J genes are TRBV6-1 and TRBJ2-2, with TRBD1 as a possible D gene (6 bases). Germline-derived CDR1 and CDR2 are MNHNS and SASEGT. Trimming removed 7 bases from V and 3 bases from J, with 15 bases in between. The CDR3 spans 15 residues. DNA for the CDR3: TGTGCCAGCACCCCGCGACAGGCAGACACCGGGGAGCTGTTTTTT. Translated, it gives CASTPRQADTGELFF.

The rearrangement joins TRBV28 to TRBJ2-7, with D perhaps given as TRBD1 or TRBD2 (6 bases each). The germline gives CDR1 MDHEN, CDR2 SYDVKM. The CDR3 length is 18 residues. Trimming stripped 6 bases from V and 2 bases from J, with 26 bases between. In DNA, the CDR3 is TGTGCCAGCAGCGGCGGGACATTCCCCTCACCTCTACCCTACGAGCAGTACTTC. Its protein is CASSGGTFPSPLPYEQYF. Drawing the rest from reference TRBV28 and TRBJ2-7, the complete variable domain is DVKVTQSSRYLVKRTGEKVFLECVQDMDHENMFWYRQDPGLGLRLIYFSYDVKMKEKGDIPEGYSVSREKKERFSLILESASTNQTSMYLCASSGGTFPSPLPYEQYFGPGTRLTVT.

This clonotype occurred many times. This chain links TRBV20-1 with TRBJ2-7; D may be TRBD1 (6 bases). V was shortened by 5 bases and J by 0 bases, with 14 bases between the two germline ends. There are 14 residues in the CDR3. Germline lookup yields CDR1 DFQATT and CDR2 SNEGSKA (reference sequence). The CDR3 region has the DNA TGCAGTGCTTCCTCCTTCAGGGGCTCCTACGAGCAGTACTTC. This codes for CSASSFRGSYEQYF.

This clonotype was seen at least ten times. The chain employs TRBV11-2 and TRBJ2-5; D perhaps matches TRBD2 (5 bases). The CDR3 is 14 residues long. Per the germline V gene, CDR1 is SGHAT and CDR2 is FQNNGV. Trimming took 1 base from V and 7 from J, leaving 13 bases between them. CDR3 in amino acids: CASSLVEAGGTQYF. The CDR3 region has the DNA TGTGCCAGCAGCTTAGTTGAGGCGGGCGGGACCCAGTACTTC. Combining the CDR3 with reference TRBV11-2 and TRBJ2-5 gives the whole variable domain EAGVAQSPRYKIIEKRQSVAFWCNPISGHATLYWYQQILGQGPKLLIQFQNNGVVDDSQLPKDRFSAERLKGVDSTLKIQPAKLEDSAVYLCASSLVEAGGTQYFGPGTRLLVL.

With respect to this clonotype: Compared with germline, one end of the junction differs, possibly owing to a read error. The gene calls are TRBV6-1 and TRBJ1-2; D not resolved. The CDR3 loop spans 12 amino acids. Germline values: CDR1 MNHNS, CDR2 SASEGT. The CDR3 region is CASREGAYGYTF. CDR3 DNA sequence: TGTGCCAGCAGGGAAGGCGCATATGGCTACACCTTC.

The chain recombines TRBV12-3 or TRBV12-4 with TRBJ2-7; the D call may be TRBD1 or TRBD2 (5 bases each). This CDR3 contains 13 residues. V was clipped by 4 bases and J by 4 bases, with 11 bases between them. The chain's CDR3 is CASSWGRLYEQYF. The CDR3 DNA follows: TGTGCCAGCAGTTGGGGACGCCTATACGAGCAGTACTTC.

This clonotype was picked up many times. The rearrangement uses TRBV11-2 and TRBJ1-2; D remains unclear. The CDR3 is 14 residues long. Trimming pared 0 bases from V and 3 bases from J, leaving 8 bases between. Germline CDR1 and CDR2: SGHAT and FQNNGV. The CDR3 DNA sequence: TGTGCCAGCAGCTTAGATCGGAGTGACTATGGCTACACCTTC. Translated: CASSLDRSDYGYTF.

This clonotype was seen many times. The genes are TRBV20-1 and TRBJ2-7, with 7 bases aligning to TRBD1. The CDR3 totals 15 residues. Looked up from germline, CDR1 is DFQATT and CDR2 is SNEGSKA (reference sequence). V was clipped by 2 bases and J by 2 bases; unmatched bases: 9. Here the CDR3 reads CSARIPGQLTYEQYF. CDR3 DNA sequence: TGCAGTGCTAGAATTCCGGGACAGTTGACCTACGAGCAGTACTTC.

This clonotype was detected many times. CDR3 in DNA: TGTGCCAGCAGCTTCGTAGGTGGCTATGGCTACACCTTC. Protein sequence: CASSFVGGYGYTF. This chain connects TRBV7-3 to TRBJ1-2; D remains ambiguous. The CDR3 is made up of 13 amino acids. The germline V gene has CDR1 SGHTA and CDR2 FQGTGA. Deletions cut 3 bases from V and 4 bases from J, with 9 bases between.

This clonotype was picked up many times. The chain links TRBV28 to TRBJ2-5; D remains unclear. This CDR3 has 14 amino acids. Germline CDR1 and CDR2: MDHEN and SYDVKM. The germline V and J ends were trimmed by 3 bases and 7 bases, with 15 bases remaining between them. The CDR3 protein is CASSFQLLVGTQYF. The CDR3 nucleotides read TGTGCCAGCAGTTTTCAGCTACTTGTTGGGACCCAGTACTTC.